The rows below give T cell receptor beta chains drawn from one sample of a study of blood T cells in healthy people across ages. TCRdb called the 5' RACE reads again in MiXCR, with one record for every CDR3 protein. The sample records about 640,000 distinct CDR3 sequences, under 70% being singletons. The sample comprised blood. These receptors came from a man in his 60s in good health. Each CDR3 is given with its conserved first and last residue. A D gene is named only where the DNA matches it firmly. Not every row has a clone size; where given, it reads once, few, many or a size class.

NA	NA	TRBV20-1	TRBJ2-7	TGCAGTGCCTACGTGACCTACGAGCAGTACTTC	CSAYVTYEQYF
NA	NA	TRBV6-5	TRBJ2-1	TGTGCCAGCAGGGGCTATGGCGATGAGCAGTTCTTC	CASRGYGDEQFF
few	NA	TRBV28	TRBJ2-2	TGTGCCACCACCAGGGGAGGGGATAACGGGGAGCTGTTTTTT	CATTRGGDNGELFF
NA	TRBD2	TRBV4-2	TRBJ2-4	TGTGCCAGCAGCCCCTTACCCCCGGGGGGAATAAGCTCCTACAAGGAGCAGTACTTC	CASSPLPPGGISSYKEQYF
once	NA	TRBV2	TRBJ2-3	TGTGCCAGCAGAGCCCAGACAAACACAGATACGCTGTATTTT	CASRAQTNTDTLYF
NA	TRBD2	TRBV2	TRBJ2-1	TGTGCCAGCAGTGCTCCTGGACTAGCGGGCTACAATGAGCAGTTCTTC	CASSAPGLAGYNEQFF
NA	TRBD1	TRBV10-3	TRBJ2-1	TGTGCCATCAGGGGGGACAGCGATGAGCAGTTCTTC	CAIRGDSDEQFF
NA	NA	TRBV4-2	TRBJ2-6	TGTGCCAGCAGCCAACATAAAAGGGGGTCTGGGGCCAACGTCCTGACTTTC	CASSQHKRGSGANVLTF
NA	NA	TRBV6-6	TRBJ2-7	TGTGCCAGCAGTTACACTTCCTCCGAGCAGTACTTC	CASSYTSSEQYF
NA	NA	TRBV20-1	TRBJ1-2	TGCAGTGCCGAGGTGGGGACTCGCTATGGCTACACCTTC	CSAEVGTRYGYTF
NA	NA	TRBV27	TRBJ1-1	TGTGCCAGCAGTCCTAATGGGGGGATGGGCACTGAAGCTTTCTTT	CASSPNGGMGTEAFF
NA	NA	TRBV9	TRBJ2-3	TGTGCCAGCAGCGTTGGCGGCTTGGGGGCTACGCAGTATTTT	CASSVGGLGATQYF
NA	NA	TRBV5-1	TRBJ1-2	TGCGCCAGCAGCTTGGCGGCAGGGGTGGGGGATGGCTACACCTTC	CASSLAAGVGDGYTF
NA	NA	TRBV15	TRBJ2-7	TGTGCCACCAGCAGAGATAAAGACCCGCAGGCCCACGAGCAGTACTTC	CATSRDKDPQAHEQYF
few	NA	TRBV14	TRBJ2-1	TGTGCCAGCAGCCAAGATTTCGGCCCTTTACCTAATGAGCAGTTCTTC	CASSQDFGPLPNEQFF
once	NA	TRBV5-1	TRBJ2-2	TGCGCCAGCAGCTTGACAGGTTTGCGGGACACCGGGGAGCTGTTTTTT	CASSLTGLRDTGELFF
NA	NA	TRBV6-6	TRBJ1-2	TGTGCCAGCAGCCCAACCGGCCTTCAGGGCTACACCTTC	CASSPTGLQGYTF
NA	NA	TRBV20-1	TRBJ1-1	TGCAGTGCTAGAGATCAACTAAGGGGCGCTGGCACTGAAGCTTTCTTT	CSARDQLRGAGTEAFF
few	NA	TRBV2	TRBJ1-6	TGTGCCAGCGCGGGACAAACTTATCGTTCACCCCTCCACTTT	CASAGQTYRSPLHF
NA	NA	TRBV5-1	TRBJ1-6	TGCGCCAGCAGCTTGGGGGTTACCTATAATTCACCCCTCCACTTT	CASSLGVTYNSPLHF
NA	TRBD2	TRBV12-3/TRBV12-4	TRBJ2-5	TGTGCCAGCAGTTTAGGACTAGCGGGGGTCCTCGAGACCCAGTACTTC	CASSLGLAGVLETQYF
NA	NA	TRBV20-1	TRBJ2-5	TGCAGTGCTACCTCGGGAAGTGGGGAGACCCAGTACTTC	CSATSGSGETQYF
NA	NA	TRBV25-1	TRBJ1-2	TGTGCCAGCGGTGAACAGGACAGCCCGGGCTATGGCTACACCTTC	CASGEQDSPGYGYTF
NA	TRBD1	TRBV7-8	TRBJ1-2	TGTGCCAGCAGTTGGGGACAGGGGGCTGACTACTATGGCTACACCTTC	CASSWGQGADYYGYTF
NA	TRBD2	TRBV18	TRBJ2-7	TGTGCCAGCTCACCAAGACTAGCGGACGAGCAGTACTTC	CASSPRLADEQYF
few	NA	TRBV7-9	TRBJ1-6	TGTGCCAGCAGCTTAGATAGCTCACCCCTCCACTTT	CASSLDSSPLHF
NA	TRBD2	TRBV25-1	TRBJ2-3	TGTGCCAGCAGCCCCACGGGGGGAGATACGCAGTATTTT	CASSPTGGDTQYF
NA	TRBD2	TRBV20-1	TRBJ2-5	TGCAGTGCTGGGGGCGGGACTAGACCTTGGGAGACCCAGTACTTC	CSAGGGTRPWETQYF
NA	TRBD1	TRBV29-1	TRBJ2-3	TGCAGCGTTTTCGACAGGGTATCAGATACGCGGTATTTT	CSVFDRVSDTRYF
NA	TRBD2	TRBV14	TRBJ2-1	TGTGCCAGCAGCCAAGACGGGCTAGCGGGGGCCAGCAAGTTCTTC	CASSQDGLAGASKFF
NA	TRBD2	TRBV6-2/TRBV6-3	TRBJ2-5	TGTGCCAGCAGTTCCTCAGGACTAGGTGGGGAGACCCAGTACTTC	CASSSSGLGGETQYF
NA	TRBD1	TRBV10-3	TRBJ2-1	TGTGCCATCAGAAACAGCGGGCCGGGACAGGGGGAGTTCTTC	CAIRNSGPGQGEFF
NA	TRBD2	TRBV24-1	TRBJ2-3	TGTGCCACCAGTGATTCTACTAGCGGGGGGACGTATTTT	CATSDSTSGGTYF
few	NA	TRBV11-2	TRBJ2-4	TGTGCCAGCAGCCAAGCTCTTATGAACATTCAGTACTTC	CASSQALMNIQYF
NA	NA	TRBV2	TRBJ1-5	TGTGCCAGCAGTGAATTGGATAGCAATCAGCCCCAGCATTTT	CASSELDSNQPQHF